This T cell receptor beta chain was identified in a study of blood T cell repertoires in COVID-19. The cohort comprised adults aged roughly 18 to 95 years residing in some 24 US areas. Germline CDR1 and CDR2: SGHTA and FQGTGA. This CDR3 has 15 residues. The V gene lost 5 bases and the J gene lost 2 bases, with 13 bases spanning the gap. The protocol was immunoSEQ multiplex PCR, while the TCRdb copy is restricted to in-frame clones and leaves out a portion. The profile covers about 270,000 clones, with more than 75% appearing a single time and around 2% taken by the ten largest. V and J are TRBV7-3 and TRBJ2-1, with D possibly TRBD1 on 6 matching bases. The origin of this receptor is an older woman in a cohort exposed to, infected with or recovered from COVID-19 (not recorded which). Sequencing input: PBMCs or T cells enriched from blood (not recorded which). In DNA, the CDR3 is TGTGCCAGCAGCCCGAACCGGGACACCTACAATGAGCAGTTCTTC. Its protein product is CASSPNRDTYNEQFF. The full variable domain, its missing parts supplied by reference TRBV7-3 and TRBJ2-1, is GAGVSQTPSNKVTEKGKYVELRCDPISGHTALYWYRQSLGQGPEFLIYFQGTGAADDSGLPNDRFFAVRPEGSVSTLKIQRTERGDSAVYLCASSPNRDTYNEQFFGPGTRLTVL.